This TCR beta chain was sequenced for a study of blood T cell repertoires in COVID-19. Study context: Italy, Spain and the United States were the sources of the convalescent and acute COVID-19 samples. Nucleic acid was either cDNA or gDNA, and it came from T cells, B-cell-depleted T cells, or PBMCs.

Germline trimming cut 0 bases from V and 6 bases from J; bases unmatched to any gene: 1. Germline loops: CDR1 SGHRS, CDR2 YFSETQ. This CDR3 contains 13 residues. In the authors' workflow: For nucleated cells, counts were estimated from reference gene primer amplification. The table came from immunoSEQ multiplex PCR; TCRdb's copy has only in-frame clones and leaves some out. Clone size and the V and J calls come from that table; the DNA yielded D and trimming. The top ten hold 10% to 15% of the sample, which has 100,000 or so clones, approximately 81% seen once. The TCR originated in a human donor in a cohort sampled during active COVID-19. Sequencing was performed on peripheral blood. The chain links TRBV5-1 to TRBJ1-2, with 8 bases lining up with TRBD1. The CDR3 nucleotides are TGCGCCAGCAGCTTGGACAGGGGGGATGGCTACACCTTC. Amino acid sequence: CASSLDRGDGYTF.